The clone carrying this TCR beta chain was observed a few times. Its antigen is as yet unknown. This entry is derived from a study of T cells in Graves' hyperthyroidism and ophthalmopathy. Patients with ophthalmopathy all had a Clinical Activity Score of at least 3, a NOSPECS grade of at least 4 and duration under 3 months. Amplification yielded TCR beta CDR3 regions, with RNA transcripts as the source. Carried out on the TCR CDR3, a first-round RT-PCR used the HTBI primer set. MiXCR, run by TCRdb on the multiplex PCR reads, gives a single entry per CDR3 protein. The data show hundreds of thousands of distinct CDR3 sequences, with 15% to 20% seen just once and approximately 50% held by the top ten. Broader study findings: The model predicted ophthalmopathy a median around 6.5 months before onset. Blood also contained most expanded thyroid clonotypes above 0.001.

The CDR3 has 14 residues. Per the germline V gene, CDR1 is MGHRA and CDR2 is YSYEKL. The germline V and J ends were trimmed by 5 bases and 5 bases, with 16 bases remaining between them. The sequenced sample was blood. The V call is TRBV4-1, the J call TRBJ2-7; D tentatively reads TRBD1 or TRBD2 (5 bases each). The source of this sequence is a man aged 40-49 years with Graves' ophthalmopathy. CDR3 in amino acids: CASSARDLGDEQYF. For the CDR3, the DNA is TGCGCCAGCAGCGCCCGGGACCTAGGGGACGAGCAGTACTTC.